This T cell receptor (beta chain) is from a study of blood T cell repertoires in COVID-19. Study background: There were acute and convalescent COVID-19 samples, and they came from the United States, Italy and Spain. T cells, B-cell-depleted T cells, or PBMCs supplied cDNA or gDNA.

Trimming left V 6 bases short and J 6 bases short, with 16 bases between. Germline CDR1 and CDR2: SGHKS and YYEKEE (reference sequence). The CDR3 extends over 13 amino acids. Assay: immunoSEQ multiplex PCR; the TCRdb copy retains only in-frame clones and omits some. The sample carries 15,000 or so clones, approximately 85% recorded once. This clone was picked up one time. Sequencing was carried out using peripheral blood. The gene calls are TRBV5-5 and TRBJ2-7; tentatively, D is TRBD2 (6 bases). The receptor was derived from an elderly man with active COVID-19. CDR3 nucleotides: TGTGCCAGCAATACGGAGGGGTTAAGCGAGCAGTACTTC. This gives the protein CASNTEGLSEQYF.